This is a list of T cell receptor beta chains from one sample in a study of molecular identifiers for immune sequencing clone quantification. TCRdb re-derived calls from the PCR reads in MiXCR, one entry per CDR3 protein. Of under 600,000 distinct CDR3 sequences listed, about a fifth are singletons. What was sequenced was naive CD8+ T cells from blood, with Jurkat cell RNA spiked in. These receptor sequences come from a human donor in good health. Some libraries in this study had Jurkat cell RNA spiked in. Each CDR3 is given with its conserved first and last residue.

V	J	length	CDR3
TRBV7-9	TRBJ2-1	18	CASSFIEGLAETYNEQFF
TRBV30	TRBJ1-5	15	CAWSLRQGWNQPQHF
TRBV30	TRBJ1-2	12	CAQTEGALGYTF
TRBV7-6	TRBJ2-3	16	CASSASSGRATDTQYF
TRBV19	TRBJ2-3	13	CASMTQGADTQYF
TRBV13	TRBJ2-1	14	CASRTGTGHNEQFF
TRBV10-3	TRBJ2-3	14	CAIRLGEGTDTQYF
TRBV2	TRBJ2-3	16	CASSDPGLVGTDTQYF
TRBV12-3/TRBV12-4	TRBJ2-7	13	CASRFRGSYEQYF
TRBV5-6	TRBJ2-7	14	CASSLGHPIYEQYF
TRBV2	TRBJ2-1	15	CASSEGRGSYNEQFF
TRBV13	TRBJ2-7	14	CASSLGGAFYEQYF
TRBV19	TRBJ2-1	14	CASSVTGPLNEQFF
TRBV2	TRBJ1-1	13	CASSVLGNTEAFF
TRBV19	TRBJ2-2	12	CASTPNTGELFF
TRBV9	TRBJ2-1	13	CASSVVLGDEQFF
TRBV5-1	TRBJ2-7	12	CASSSQSGEQYF
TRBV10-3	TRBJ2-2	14	CAISDNANTGELFF
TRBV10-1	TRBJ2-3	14	CASSESITSDTQYF
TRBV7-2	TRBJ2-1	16	CASSPGQGLFYNEQFF
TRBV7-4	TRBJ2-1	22	CASSLSPHRRSWGLAGGLEQFF
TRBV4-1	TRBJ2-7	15	CASSQRTGGHYEQYF
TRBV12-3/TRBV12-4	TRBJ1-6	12	CASSLSGSPLHF
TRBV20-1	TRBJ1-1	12	CSARQGGTEAFF
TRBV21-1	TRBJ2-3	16	CASSTDRGGSGDTQYF
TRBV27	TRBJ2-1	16	CASSPVAGGLWDEQFF
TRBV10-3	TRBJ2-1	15	CAISESVGGPNEQFF
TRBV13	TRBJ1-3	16	CASSPWDTFSGNTIYF
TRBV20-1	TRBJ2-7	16	CSARVPSAWNSYEQYF
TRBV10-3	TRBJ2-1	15	CAIRTGLAGNNEQFF
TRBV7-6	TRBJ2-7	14	CASSFATGDYEQYF
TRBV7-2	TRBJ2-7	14	CASSLVLEGYEQYF
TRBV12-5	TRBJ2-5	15	CASGLYGGGEETQYF
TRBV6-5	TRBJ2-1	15	CASSYSTSGSEEQFF
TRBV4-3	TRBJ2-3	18	CASSQSGTSGTPTDTQYF
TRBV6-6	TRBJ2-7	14	CASSTTAGGYEQYF
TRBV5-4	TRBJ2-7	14	CASSAWDSTYEQYF
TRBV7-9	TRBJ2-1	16	CASSLLLAGDMNEQFF
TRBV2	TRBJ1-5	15	CASSEWAEDMEPQHF
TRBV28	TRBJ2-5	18	CASSRPSMREGWGETQYF
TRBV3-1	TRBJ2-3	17	CASSPPRSVLSTDTQYF
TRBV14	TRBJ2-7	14	CASSQGGLVYEQYF
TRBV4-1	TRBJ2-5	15	CASSSAAGGLETQYF
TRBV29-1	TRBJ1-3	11	CSVLSGNTIYF
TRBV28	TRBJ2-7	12	CASSPQVYEQYF
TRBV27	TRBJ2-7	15	CASSFGSGLAGEQYF
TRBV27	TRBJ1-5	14	CASSLSLNYQPQHF
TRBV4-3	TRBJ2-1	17	CASSQELYDGGCNEQFF
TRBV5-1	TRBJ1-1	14	CASSDRGTGTEAFF
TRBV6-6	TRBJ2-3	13	CASSYFKSDTQYF
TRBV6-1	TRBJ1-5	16	CASSEWEEDSNQPQHF
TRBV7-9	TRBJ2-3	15	CASSSWSRVADTQYF
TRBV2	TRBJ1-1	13	CASSERLGTEAFF
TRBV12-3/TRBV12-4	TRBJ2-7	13	CASSFAETYEQYF
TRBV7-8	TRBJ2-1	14	CASSLALGNNEQFF
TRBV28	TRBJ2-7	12	CASSWTTYEQYF
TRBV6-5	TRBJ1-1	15	CASSPNRYMNTEAFF
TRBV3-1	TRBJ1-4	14	CASSQRQGQRKLFF
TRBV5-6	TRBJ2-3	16	CASSLLASTSTDTQYF
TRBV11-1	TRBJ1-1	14	CASSLGEMGTEAFF